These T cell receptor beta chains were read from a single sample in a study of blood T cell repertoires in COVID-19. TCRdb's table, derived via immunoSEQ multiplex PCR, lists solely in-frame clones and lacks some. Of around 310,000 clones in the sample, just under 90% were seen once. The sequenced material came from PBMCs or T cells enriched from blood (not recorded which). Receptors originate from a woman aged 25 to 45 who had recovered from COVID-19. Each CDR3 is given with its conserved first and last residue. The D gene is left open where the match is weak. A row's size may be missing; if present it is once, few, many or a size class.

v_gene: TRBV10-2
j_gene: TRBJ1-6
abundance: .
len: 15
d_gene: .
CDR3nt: TGCGCCAGCAGTCCCCCCGGGACAATTGGTTCACCCCTCCACTTT
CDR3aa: CASSPPGTIGSPLHF

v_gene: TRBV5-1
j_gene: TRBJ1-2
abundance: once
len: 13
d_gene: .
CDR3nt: TGCGCCAGCAGCTTGGGGACAAACTATGGCTACACCTTC
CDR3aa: CASSLGTNYGYTF

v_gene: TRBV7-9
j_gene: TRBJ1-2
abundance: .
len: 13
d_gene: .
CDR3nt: TGTGCCAGCATCGAGGACATCGACTATGGCTACACCTTC
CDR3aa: CASIEDIDYGYTF

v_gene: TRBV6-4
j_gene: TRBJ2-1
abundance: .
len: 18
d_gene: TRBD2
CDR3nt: TGTGCCAGCAGTCCACGACCCCGGGCGGGAGGTTTCTACAATGAGCAGTTCTTC
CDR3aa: CASSPRPRAGGFYNEQFF

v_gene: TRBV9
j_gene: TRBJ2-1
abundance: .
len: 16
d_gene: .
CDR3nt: TGTGCCAGCAGCGTAGGGGCTAGCCAGTTCTACAATGAGCAGTTCTTC
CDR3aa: CASSVGASQFYNEQFF

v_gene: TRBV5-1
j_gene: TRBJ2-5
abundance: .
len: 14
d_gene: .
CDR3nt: TGCGCCACCACCCTCGGGCCGGGGGAAGAGACCCAGTACTTC
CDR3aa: CATTLGPGEETQYF

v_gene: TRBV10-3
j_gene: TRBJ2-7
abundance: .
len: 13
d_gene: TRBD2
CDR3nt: TGTGCCATCAGGGGGACTAGCAACGACGAGCAGTACTTC
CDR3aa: CAIRGTSNDEQYF

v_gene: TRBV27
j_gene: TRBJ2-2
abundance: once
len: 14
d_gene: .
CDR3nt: TGTGCCAGCAGTTCCCTAACCACTACCGGGGAGCTGTTTTTT
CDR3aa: CASSSLTTTGELFF

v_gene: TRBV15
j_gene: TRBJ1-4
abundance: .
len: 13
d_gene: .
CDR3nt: TGTGCAGCCAGCGGCTTTACTAATGAAAAACTGTTTTTT
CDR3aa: CAASGFTNEKLFF

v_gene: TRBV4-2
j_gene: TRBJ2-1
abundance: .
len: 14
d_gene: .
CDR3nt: TGTGCCAGCAGCCAAGGGGGAGACACCTATGAGCAGTTCTTC
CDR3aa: CASSQGGDTYEQFF

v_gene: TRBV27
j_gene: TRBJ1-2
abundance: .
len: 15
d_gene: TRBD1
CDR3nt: TGTGCCAGCACCCTCCCGGGACAGGGAAACTATGGCTACACCTTC
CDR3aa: CASTLPGQGNYGYTF

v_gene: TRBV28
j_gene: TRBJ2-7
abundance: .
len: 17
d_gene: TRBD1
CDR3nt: TGTGCCAGCAGTCTCCCTCTGACAGGGACGGTCACCTACGAGCAGTACTTC
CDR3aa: CASSLPLTGTVTYEQYF

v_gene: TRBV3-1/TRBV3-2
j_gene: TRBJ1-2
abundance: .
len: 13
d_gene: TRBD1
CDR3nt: TGTGCCAGCAGCCAACTAGCAGGGGGTGGCTACACCTTC
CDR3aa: CASSQLAGGGYTF

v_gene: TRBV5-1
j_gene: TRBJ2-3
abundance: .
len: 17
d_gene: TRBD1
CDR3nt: TGCGCCAGCCGTGTAGAGGGGGCGAGATTCCGCACAGATACGCAGTATTTT
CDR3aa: CASRVEGARFRTDTQYF

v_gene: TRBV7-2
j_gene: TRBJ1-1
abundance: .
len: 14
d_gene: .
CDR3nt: TGTGCCAGCAGCCGGGCGGGATCCCGCACTGAAGCTTTCTTT
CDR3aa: CASSRAGSRTEAFF

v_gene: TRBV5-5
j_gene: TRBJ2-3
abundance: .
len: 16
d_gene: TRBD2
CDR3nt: TGTGCCAGCAGCTTGGGGGCTAGCGGTAGCACAGATACGCAGTATTTT
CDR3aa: CASSLGASGSTDTQYF

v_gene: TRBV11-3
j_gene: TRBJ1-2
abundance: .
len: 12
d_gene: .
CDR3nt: TGTGCCAGCAGCCAGGGACTGGATGGCTACACCTTC
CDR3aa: CASSQGLDGYTF

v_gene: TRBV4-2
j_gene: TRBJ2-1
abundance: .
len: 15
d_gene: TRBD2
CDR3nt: TGTGCCAGCAGCCAAGGAGCGGGGCCCTACAATGAGCAGTTCTTC
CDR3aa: CASSQGAGPYNEQFF

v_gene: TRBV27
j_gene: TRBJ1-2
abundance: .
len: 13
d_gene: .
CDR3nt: TGTGCCAGCAGGGCGGGGGCCCCTTATGGCTACACCTTC
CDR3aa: CASRAGAPYGYTF

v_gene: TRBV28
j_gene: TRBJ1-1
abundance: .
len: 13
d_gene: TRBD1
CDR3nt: TGTGCCAGCACCCCAAACAGGGGGCTGATAGCTTTCTTT
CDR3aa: CASTPNRGLIAFF

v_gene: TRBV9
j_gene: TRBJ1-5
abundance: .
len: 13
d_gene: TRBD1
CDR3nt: TGTGCCAGCAGCGTAGGACAGGGACAGCCCCAGCATTTT
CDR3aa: CASSVGQGQPQHF